Listed below are T cell receptor beta chains from one sample, sequenced in a study of post-analysis software for immune sequencing data. TCRdb fed the PCR reads into MiXCR, producing one record per CDR3 protein. The data hold 450,000 to 700,000 distinct CDR3 sequences, with roughly 47% observed a single time. The specimen was blood. The receptors shown here come from a girl under 18 with multiple sclerosis. Both conserved end residues are part of each CDR3. D genes are given only for firm matches. Clone size appears in some rows only: once, few, many, or a class for an expanded clone.

>-|TRBJ1-4|TRBV20-1|-
CSALGGATNEKLFF
TGCAGTGCCCTGGGGGGTGCAACTAATGAAAAACTGTTTTTT
>-|TRBJ2-5|TRBV5-6|few
CASSLEGAETQYF
TGTGCCAGCAGCCTGGAGGGGGCTGAGACCCAGTACTTC
>TRBD1|TRBJ2-7|TRBV5-6|-
CASSVTGIIYNEQYF
TGTGCCAGCAGCGTGACAGGGATCATTTACAATGAGCAGTACTTC
>TRBD1|TRBJ1-2|TRBV7-8|-
CASSTRDRVYGYTF
TGTGCCAGCAGCACTCGGGACAGGGTCTATGGCTACACCTTC
>-|TRBJ2-1|TRBV5-1|-
CASSFGDREQFF
TGCGCCAGCAGCTTTGGTGATCGTGAGCAGTTCTTC
>TRBD1|TRBJ1-2|TRBV12-3/TRBV12-4|-
CASSLRQGKTDTF
TGTGCCAGCAGTTTGAGACAGGGAAAGACCGACACCTTC
>TRBD2|TRBJ2-3|TRBV10-3|-
CAISASGADTQYF
TGTGCCATCAGTGCTAGCGGGGCAGATACGCAGTATTTT
>-|TRBJ1-5|TRBV3-1|-
CASSQGGKQPQHF
TGTGCCAGCAGCCAAGGGGGCAAGCAGCCCCAGCATTTT
>TRBD2|TRBJ2-1|TRBV9|-
CASSVGSSGASYNEQFF
TGTGCCAGCAGCGTAGGTTCCAGCGGGGCCTCCTACAATGAGCAGTTCTTC
>-|TRBJ2-1|TRBV7-2|few
CASSLGTRGNEQFF
TGTGCCAGCAGTCTAGGAACCCGGGGCAATGAGCAGTTCTTC
>-|TRBJ2-2|TRBV12-3/TRBV12-4|-
CASTPLVGELFF
TGTGCCAGCACACCCTTGGTCGGGGAGCTGTTTTTT
>TRBD1|TRBJ1-2|TRBV4-2|few
CASSQSGTGTGSYGYTF
TGTGCCAGCAGCCAATCGGGAACCGGGACAGGGTCGTATGGCTACACCTTC
>TRBD1|TRBJ1-5|TRBV7-8|once
CASSSSVGQGHQPQHF
TGTGCCAGCAGCTCCAGCGTGGGACAGGGACATCAGCCCCAGCATTTT
>-|TRBJ1-1|TRBV3-1|-
CASSPAGGDTEAFF
TGTGCCAGCAGCCCGGCGGGCGGGGACACTGAAGCTTTCTTT
>-|TRBJ2-7|TRBV20-1|few
CSARRTAEQYF
TGCAGTGCTAGAAGGACAGCCGAGCAGTACTTC
>TRBD1|TRBJ2-5|TRBV15|-
CATSRTGIKQETQYF
TGTGCCACCAGCAGGACAGGGATTAAACAAGAGACCCAGTACTTC
>TRBD2|TRBJ2-7|TRBV12-3/TRBV12-4|-
CASSFGLAGYNEQYF
TGTGCCAGCAGTTTTGGGCTAGCGGGCTACAATGAGCAGTACTTC
>-|TRBJ1-2|TRBV20-1|-
CSASYTADGYTF
TGCAGTGCTAGTTATACAGCCGATGGCTACACCTTC
>-|TRBJ2-3|TRBV12-3/TRBV12-4|-
CASSFSSSTDTQYF
TGTGCCAGCAGTTTTTCGAGTTCCACAGATACGCAGTATTTT
>-|TRBJ1-5|TRBV12-3/TRBV12-4|-
CASSLGGLNSNQPQHF
TGTGCCAGCAGTTTAGGGGGCCTCAATAGCAATCAGCCCCAGCATTTT